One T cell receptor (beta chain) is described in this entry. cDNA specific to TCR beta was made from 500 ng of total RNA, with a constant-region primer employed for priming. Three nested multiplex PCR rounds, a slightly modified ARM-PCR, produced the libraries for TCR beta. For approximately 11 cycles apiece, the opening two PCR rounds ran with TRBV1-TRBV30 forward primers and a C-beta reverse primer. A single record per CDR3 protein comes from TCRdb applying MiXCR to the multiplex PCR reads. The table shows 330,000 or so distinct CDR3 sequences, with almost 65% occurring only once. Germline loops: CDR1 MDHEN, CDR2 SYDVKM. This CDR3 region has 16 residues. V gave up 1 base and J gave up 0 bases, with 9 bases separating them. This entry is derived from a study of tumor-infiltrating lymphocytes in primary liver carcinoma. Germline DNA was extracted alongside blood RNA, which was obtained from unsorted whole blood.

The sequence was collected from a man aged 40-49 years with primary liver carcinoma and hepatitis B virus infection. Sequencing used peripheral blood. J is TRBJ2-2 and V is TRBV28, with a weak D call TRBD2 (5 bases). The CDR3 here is CASSLLSGANTGELFF. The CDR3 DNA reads TGTGCCAGCAGTTTATTGTCCGGGGCGAACACCGGGGAGCTGTTTTTT.